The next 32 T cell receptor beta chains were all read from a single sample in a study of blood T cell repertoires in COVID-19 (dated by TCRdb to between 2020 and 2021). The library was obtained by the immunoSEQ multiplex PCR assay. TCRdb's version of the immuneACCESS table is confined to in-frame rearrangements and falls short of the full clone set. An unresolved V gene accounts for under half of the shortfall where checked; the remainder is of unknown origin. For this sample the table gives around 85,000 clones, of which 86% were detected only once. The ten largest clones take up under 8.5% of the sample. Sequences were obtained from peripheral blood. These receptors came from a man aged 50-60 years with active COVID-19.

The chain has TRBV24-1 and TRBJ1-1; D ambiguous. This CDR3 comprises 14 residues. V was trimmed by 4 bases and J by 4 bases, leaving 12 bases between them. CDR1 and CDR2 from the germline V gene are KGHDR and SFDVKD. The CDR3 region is CATSDSRGGTEAFF. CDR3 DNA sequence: TGTGCCACCAGTGACTCGCGGGGTGGCACTGAAGCTTTCTTT.

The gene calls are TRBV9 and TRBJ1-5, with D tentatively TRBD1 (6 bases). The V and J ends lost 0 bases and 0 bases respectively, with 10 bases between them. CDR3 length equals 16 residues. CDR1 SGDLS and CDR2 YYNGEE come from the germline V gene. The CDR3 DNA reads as TGTGCCAGCAGCGTAGAGGGGACATATAGCAATCAGCCCCAGCATTTT. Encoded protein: CASSVEGTYSNQPQHF.

CDR3 sequence reads: CAWSVGQVAGQPQHF. As DNA, the CDR3 is TGTGCCTGGAGTGTAGGACAGGTCGCGGGTCAGCCCCAGCATTTT. J is TRBJ1-5 and V is TRBV30; 7 nucleotides line up with TRBD1. Germline-derived CDR1 and CDR2 are GTSNPN and SVGIG (reference sequence). J was trimmed by 6 bases and V by 0 bases; bases with no gene match: 8. The CDR3 totals 15 residues.

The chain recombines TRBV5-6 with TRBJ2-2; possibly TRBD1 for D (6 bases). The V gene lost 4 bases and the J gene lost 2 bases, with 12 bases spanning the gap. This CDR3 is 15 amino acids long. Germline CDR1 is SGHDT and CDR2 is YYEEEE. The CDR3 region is CASSEGQINTGELFF. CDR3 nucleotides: TGTGCCAGCAGCGAAGGACAGATTAACACCGGGGAGCTGTTTTTT.

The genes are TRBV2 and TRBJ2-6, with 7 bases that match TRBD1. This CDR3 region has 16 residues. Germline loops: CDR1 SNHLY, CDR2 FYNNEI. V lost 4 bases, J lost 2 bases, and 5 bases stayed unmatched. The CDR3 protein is CASSVGQGAGANVLTF. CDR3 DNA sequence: TGTGCCAGCAGTGTAGGGCAGGGGGCTGGGGCCAACGTCCTGACTTTC.

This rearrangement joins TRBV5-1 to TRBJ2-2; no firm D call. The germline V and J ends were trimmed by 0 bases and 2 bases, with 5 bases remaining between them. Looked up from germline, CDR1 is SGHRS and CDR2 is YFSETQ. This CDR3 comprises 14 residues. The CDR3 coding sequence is TGCGCCAGCAGCTTGGACAGAAACACCGGGGAGCTGTTTTTT. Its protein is CASSLDRNTGELFF.

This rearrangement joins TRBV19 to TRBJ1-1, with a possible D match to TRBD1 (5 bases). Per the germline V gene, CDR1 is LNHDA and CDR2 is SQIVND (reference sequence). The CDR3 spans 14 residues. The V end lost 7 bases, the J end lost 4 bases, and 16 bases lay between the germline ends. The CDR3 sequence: CASTPRLRGTEAFF. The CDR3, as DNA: TGTGCCAGTACCCCCAGGCTAAGGGGCACTGAAGCTTTCTTT.

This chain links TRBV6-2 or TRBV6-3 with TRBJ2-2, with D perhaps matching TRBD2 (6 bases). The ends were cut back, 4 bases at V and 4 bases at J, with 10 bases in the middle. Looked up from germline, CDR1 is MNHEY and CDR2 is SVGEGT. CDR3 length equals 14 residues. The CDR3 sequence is CASSWGVSTGELFF. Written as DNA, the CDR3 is TGTGCCAGCAGTTGGGGGGTGAGCACCGGGGAGCTGTTTTTT.

CDR3 in amino acids: CASSVAPGTVHEQYF. The CDR3 nucleotides read TGTGCCAGTAGTGTGGCCCCAGGGACAGTTCACGAGCAGTACTTC. This chain uses TRBV19 with TRBJ2-7; TRBD1 matches 7 bases. CDR3 length: 15 residues. Trimming took 5 bases from V and 5 from J; bases not matched to a gene: 12. Germline V CDR1 and CDR2: LNHDA, SQIVND (reference sequence).

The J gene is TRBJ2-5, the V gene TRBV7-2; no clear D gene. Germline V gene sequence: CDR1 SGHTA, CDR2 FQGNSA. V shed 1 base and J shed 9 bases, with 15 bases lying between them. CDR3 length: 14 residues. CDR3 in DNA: TGTGCCAGCAGCTTAGGGTCCGCTTCTATTTCCCAGTACTTC. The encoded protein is CASSLGSASISQYF.

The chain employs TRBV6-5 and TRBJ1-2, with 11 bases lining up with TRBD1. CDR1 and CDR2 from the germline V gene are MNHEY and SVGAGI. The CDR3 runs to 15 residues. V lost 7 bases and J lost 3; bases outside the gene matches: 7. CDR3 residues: CASKPRDRGDYGYTF. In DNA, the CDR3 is TGTGCCAGCAAACCAAGGGACAGGGGGGACTATGGCTACACCTTC.

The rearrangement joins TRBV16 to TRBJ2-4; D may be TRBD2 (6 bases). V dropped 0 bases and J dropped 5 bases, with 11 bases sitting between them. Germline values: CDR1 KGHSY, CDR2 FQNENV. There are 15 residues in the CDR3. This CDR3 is CASSQSGGWENIQYF. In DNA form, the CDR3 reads TGTGCCAGCAGCCAATCGGGAGGATGGGAAAACATTCAGTACTTC.

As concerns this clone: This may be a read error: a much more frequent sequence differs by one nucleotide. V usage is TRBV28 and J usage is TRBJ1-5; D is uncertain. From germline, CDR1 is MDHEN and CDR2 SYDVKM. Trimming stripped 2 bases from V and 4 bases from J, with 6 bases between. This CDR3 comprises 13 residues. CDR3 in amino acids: CASSLQVNQPQHF. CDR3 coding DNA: TGTGCCAGCAGTTTACAGGTAAATCAGCCCCAGCATTTT.

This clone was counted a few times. CDR3 in DNA: TGTGCCACCAGTGATTCGCGAGGGGGACAGCTCTCTGGAAACACCATATATTTT. Residues: CATSDSRGGQLSGNTIYF. J is TRBJ1-3 and V is TRBV24-1, with 7 bases identical to TRBD1. The germline CDR1 and CDR2 sequences are KGHDR and SFDVKD. There are 18 residues in the CDR3. V gave up 2 bases and J gave up 0 bases; unmatched junction bases: 9.

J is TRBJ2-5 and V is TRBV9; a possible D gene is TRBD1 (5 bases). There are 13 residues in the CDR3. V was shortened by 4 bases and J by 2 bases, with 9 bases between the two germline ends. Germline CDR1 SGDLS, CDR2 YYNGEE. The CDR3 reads CASSPGIQETQYF. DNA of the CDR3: TGTGCCAGCAGCCCAGGGATTCAAGAGACCCAGTACTTC.

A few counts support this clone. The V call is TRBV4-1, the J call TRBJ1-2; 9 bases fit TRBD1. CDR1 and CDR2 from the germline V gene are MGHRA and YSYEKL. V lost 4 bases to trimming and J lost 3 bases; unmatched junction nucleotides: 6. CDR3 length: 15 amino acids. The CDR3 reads CASSRLDRGDYGYTF. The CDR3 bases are TGCGCCAGCAGCCGATTAGACAGGGGGGACTATGGCTACACCTTC.

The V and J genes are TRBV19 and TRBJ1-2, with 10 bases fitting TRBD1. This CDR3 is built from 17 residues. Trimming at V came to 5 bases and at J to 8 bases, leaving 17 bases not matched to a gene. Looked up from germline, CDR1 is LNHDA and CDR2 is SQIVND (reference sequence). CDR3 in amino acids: CASSAGMLTGGFWGYTF. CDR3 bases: TGTGCCAGTAGTGCCGGGATGTTGACAGGGGGCTTTTGGGGCTACACCTTC.

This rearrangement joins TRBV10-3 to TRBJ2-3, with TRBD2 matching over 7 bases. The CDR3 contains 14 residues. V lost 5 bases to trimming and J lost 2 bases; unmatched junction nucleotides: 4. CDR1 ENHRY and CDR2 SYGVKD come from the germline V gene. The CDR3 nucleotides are TGTGCCATCAGTCCGGGACTACACACAGATACGCAGTATTTT. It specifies CAISPGLHTDTQYF.

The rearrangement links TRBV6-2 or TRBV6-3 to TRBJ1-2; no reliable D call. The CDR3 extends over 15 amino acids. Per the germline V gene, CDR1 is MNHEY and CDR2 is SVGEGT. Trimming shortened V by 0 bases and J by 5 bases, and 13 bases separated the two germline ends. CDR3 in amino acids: CASSYSTPGGYGYTF. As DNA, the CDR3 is TGTGCCAGCAGTTACTCGACTCCAGGAGGGTATGGCTACACCTTC.

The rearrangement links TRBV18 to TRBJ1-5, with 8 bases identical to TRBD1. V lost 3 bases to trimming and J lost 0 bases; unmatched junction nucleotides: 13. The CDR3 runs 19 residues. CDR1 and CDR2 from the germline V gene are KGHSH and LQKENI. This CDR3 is CASSPRSGLQGASNQPQHF. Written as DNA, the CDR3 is TGTGCCAGCTCACCTAGGTCCGGCTTGCAGGGGGCTAGCAATCAGCCCCAGCATTTT.

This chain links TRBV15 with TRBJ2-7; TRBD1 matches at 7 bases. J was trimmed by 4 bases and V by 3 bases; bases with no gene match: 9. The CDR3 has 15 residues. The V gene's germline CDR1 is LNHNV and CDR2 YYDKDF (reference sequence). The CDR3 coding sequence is TGTGCCACCAGCAGCCCCGGGACAGCAGATTACGAGCAGTACTTC. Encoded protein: CATSSPGTADYEQYF.

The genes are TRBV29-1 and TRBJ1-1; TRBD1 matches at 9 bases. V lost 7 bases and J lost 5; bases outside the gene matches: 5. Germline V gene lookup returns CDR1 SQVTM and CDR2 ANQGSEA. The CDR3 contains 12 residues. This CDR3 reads CSAWDRETEAFF. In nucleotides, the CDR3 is TGCAGCGCCTGGGACAGGGAGACTGAAGCTTTCTTT.

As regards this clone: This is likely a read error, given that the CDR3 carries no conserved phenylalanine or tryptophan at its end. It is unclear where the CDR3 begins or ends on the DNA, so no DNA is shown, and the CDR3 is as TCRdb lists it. The CDR3 reads CASGLAQAVL. The V call is TRBV12-5, the J call TRBJ1-6; no check of the table's D call, TRBD1, against the DNA was made. The CDR3 is 10 residues long, ends included. Germline CDR1 and CDR2: LGHNT and FRNRAP.

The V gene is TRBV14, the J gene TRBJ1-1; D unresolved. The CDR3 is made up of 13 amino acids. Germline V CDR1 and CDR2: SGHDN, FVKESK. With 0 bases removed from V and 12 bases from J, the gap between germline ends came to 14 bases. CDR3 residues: CASSQDLRRLSFF. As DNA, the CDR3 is TGTGCCAGCAGCCAAGATTTACGGCGGCTATCTTTCTTT.

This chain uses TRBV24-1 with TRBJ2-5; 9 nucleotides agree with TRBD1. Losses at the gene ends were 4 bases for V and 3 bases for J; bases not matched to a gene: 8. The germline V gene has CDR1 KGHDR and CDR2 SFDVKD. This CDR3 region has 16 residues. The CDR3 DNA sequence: TGTGCCACCAGTGAACCCGGGACAGGGAACGAAGAGACCCAGTACTTC. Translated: CATSEPGTGNEETQYF.

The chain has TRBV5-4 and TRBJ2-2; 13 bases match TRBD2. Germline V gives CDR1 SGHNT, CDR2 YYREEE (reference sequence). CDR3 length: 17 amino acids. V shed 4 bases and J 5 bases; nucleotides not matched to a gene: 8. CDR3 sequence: CASSIGTSGGETGELFF. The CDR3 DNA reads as TGTGCCAGCAGCATTGGCACTAGCGGGGGGGAAACCGGGGAGCTGTTTTTT.

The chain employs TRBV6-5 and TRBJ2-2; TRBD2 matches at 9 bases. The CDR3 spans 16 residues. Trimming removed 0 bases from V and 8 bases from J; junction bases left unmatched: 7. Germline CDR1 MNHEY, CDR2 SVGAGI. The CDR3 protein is CASSYSGLAGKGELFF. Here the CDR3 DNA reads TGTGCCAGCAGTTACTCGGGGCTAGCGGGAAAGGGGGAGCTGTTTTTT.

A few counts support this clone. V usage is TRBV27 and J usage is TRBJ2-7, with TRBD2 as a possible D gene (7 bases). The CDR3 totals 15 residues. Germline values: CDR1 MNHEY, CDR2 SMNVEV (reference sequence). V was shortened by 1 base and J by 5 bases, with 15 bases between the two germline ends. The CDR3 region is CASSLFAGEGDEQYF. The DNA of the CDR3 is TGTGCCAGCAGTTTATTTGCGGGAGAGGGGGACGAGCAGTACTTC.

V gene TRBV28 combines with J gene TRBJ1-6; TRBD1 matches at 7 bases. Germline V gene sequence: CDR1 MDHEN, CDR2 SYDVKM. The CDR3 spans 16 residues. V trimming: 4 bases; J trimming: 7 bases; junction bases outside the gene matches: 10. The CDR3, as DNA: TGTGCCAGCAGTTCCCCAACAGGGGTGCGGAATTCACCCCTCCACTTT. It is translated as CASSSPTGVRNSPLHF.

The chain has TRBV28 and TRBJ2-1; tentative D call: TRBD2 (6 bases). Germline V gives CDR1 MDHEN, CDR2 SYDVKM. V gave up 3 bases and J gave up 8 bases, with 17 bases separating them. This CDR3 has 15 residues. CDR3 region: CASSLAGTKRHEQFF. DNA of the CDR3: TGTGCCAGCAGTTTGGCGGGGACCAAACGCCATGAGCAGTTCTTC.

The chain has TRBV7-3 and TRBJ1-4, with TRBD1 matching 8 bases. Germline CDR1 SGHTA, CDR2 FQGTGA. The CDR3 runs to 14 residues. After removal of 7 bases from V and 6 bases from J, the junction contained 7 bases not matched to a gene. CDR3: CASIADRGDEKLFF. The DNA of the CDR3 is TGTGCCAGCATCGCCGACAGGGGTGATGAAAAACTGTTTTTT.

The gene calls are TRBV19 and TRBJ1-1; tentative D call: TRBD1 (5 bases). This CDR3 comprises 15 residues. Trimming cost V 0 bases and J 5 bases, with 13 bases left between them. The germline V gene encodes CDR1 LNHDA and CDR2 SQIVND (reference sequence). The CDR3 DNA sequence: TGTGCCAGTAGTATAGATCCGGGGGATATAACTGAAGCTTTCTTT. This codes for CASSIDPGDITEAFF.